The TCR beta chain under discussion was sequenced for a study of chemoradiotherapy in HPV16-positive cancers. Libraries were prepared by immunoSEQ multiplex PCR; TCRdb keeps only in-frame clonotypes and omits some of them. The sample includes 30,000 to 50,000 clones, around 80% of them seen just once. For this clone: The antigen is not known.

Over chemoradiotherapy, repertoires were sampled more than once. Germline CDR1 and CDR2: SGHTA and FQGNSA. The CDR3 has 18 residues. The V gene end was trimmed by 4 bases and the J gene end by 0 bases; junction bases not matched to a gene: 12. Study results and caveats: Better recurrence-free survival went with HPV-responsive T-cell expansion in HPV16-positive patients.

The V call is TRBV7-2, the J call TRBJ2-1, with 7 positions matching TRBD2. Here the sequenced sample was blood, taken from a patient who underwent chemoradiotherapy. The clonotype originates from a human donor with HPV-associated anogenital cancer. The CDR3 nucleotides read TGTGCCAGCAGCTCCCGGAGTGGGCGGGGGAGCTCCTACAATGAGCAGTTCTTC. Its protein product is CASSSRSGRGSSYNEQFF.